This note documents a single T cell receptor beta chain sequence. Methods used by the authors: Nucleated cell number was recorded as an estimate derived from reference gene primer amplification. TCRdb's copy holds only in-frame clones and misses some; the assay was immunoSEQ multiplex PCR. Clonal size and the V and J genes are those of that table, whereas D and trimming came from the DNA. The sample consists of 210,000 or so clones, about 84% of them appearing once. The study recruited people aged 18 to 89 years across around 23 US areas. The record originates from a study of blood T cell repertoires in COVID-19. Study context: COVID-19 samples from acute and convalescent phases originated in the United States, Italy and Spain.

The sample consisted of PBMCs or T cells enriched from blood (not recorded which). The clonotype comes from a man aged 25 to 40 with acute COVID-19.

For the CDR3, the DNA is TGTGCCAGTAGTATTTTGCCAGGGCGGAACACCGGGGAGCTGTTTTTT. Amino acids: CASSILPGRNTGELFF. The V gene is TRBV19, the J gene TRBJ2-2, with D perhaps TRBD1 (5 bases). Germline CDR1 LNHDA, CDR2 SQIVND (reference sequence). CDR3 length: 16 residues. Trimming left V 3 bases short and J 1 base short, with 12 bases between.